The 13 T cell receptor beta chains presented below share a single source sample, sequenced in a study of PD-L1 blockade in urothelial cancer. Using immunoSEQ multiplex PCR, the repertoire was profiled, and TCRdb retains in-frame clones only, with some absent. The sample has 55,000 to 75,000 clones, about 81% seen once. Time point here: pretreatment peripheral blood. The input for sequencing was PBMCs, taken around atezolizumab (anti-PD-L1) treatment. These receptor sequences come from a man between 65 and 85 years old with urothelial cancer.

This clone was detected only once. The rearrangement links TRBV9 to TRBJ1-1; D unclear. The CDR3 is 15 amino acids. CDR1 SGDLS and CDR2 YYNGEE come from the germline V gene. V gave up 4 bases and J gave up 0 bases, with 13 bases separating them. CDR3 loop: CASSPSGNMNTEAFF. The CDR3 DNA reads as TGTGCCAGCAGCCCTTCGGGGAACATGAACACTGAAGCTTTCTTT.

V is TRBV5-1 and J is TRBJ1-1; a possible D gene is TRBD1 (6 bases). Trimming removed 4 bases at V and 4 bases at J, with 20 bases between. CDR1 and CDR2 from the germline V gene are SGHRS and YFSETQ. The CDR3 has 16 residues. In nucleotides, the CDR3 is TGCGCCAGCAGCGTGGACAGTCTACCCACTGCCACTGAAGCTTTCTTT. Translated, it gives CASSVDSLPTATEAFF.

The chain carries TRBV5-6 and TRBJ1-5; TRBD1 matches 8 bases. After removal of 4 bases from V and 0 bases from J, the junction contained 3 bases not matched to a gene. This CDR3 is 15 amino acids long. Germline values: CDR1 SGHDT, CDR2 YYEEEE. The CDR3 bases are TGTGCCAGCAGCCTTACAGGGGGTAGCAATCAGCCCCAGCATTTT. It yields the protein CASSLTGGSNQPQHF.

The rearrangement uses TRBV19 and TRBJ2-7; weak D call: TRBD1 (5 bases). The CDR3 extends over 14 amino acids. V lost 6 bases and J lost 2, with 14 bases in between. Looked up from germline, CDR1 is LNHDA and CDR2 is SQIVND (reference sequence). The CDR3 sequence: CASSRQTVAYEQYF. The CDR3 DNA reads TGTGCCAGTAGCCGCCAGACAGTTGCCTACGAGCAGTACTTC.

The chain is built from TRBV7-8 and TRBJ2-5; 9 bases match TRBD1. Per germline, CDR1 SGHVS and CDR2 FQNEAQ. The length of the CDR3 is 13 residues. The V gene end was trimmed by 5 bases and the J gene end by 4 bases; junction bases not matched to a gene: 2. This CDR3 is CASSNRGRETQYF. The CDR3 DNA sequence: TGTGCCAGCAGCAACAGGGGGCGAGAGACCCAGTACTTC.

The count of this clone is one. V is TRBV7-9 and J is TRBJ2-7; perhaps TRBD2 as D (7 bases). V was cut by 4 bases and J by 2 bases, with 15 bases left in between. Germline V gives CDR1 SEHNR, CDR2 FQNEAQ (reference sequence). This CDR3 has 15 amino acids. This CDR3 is CASSSGGGIPYEQYF. The CDR3 DNA reads TGTGCCAGCAGCTCGGGGGGCGGAATTCCCTACGAGCAGTACTTC.

This chain links TRBV28 with TRBJ2-1; no firm D call. Germline CDR1 and CDR2: MDHEN and SYDVKM. Trimming pared 4 bases from V and 8 bases from J, leaving 15 bases between. This CDR3 is 14 amino acids long. The CDR3 bases are TGTGCCAGCAGTTCTGAGACATCGGCTGATGAGCAGTTCTTC. Translation: CASSSETSADEQFF.

The gene calls are TRBV5-1 and TRBJ1-3; D might be TRBD1 (6 bases). Germline V gene sequence: CDR1 SGHRS, CDR2 YFSETQ. This CDR3 has 14 residues. The ends were cut back, 4 bases at V and 0 bases at J, with 8 bases in the middle. CDR3: CASSQGSSGNTIYF. The CDR3 DNA sequence: TGCGCCAGCAGCCAGGGGAGCTCTGGAAACACCATATATTTT.

The chain couples TRBV19 to TRBJ1-2, with 9 bases matching TRBD1. The CDR3 contains 15 residues. V lost 5 bases, J lost 2 bases, and 6 bases stayed unmatched. The germline CDR1 and CDR2 sequences are LNHDA and SQIVND (reference sequence). The CDR3 spells CASSPGQGTNYGYTF. DNA for the CDR3: TGTGCCAGTAGTCCAGGACAGGGGACGAACTATGGCTACACCTTC.

The chain combines TRBV28 with TRBJ1-2; a weak D match, TRBD1 (5 bases). In germline, CDR1 is MDHEN, CDR2 SYDVKM. The CDR3 extends over 16 amino acids. V was trimmed by 6 bases and J by 0 bases, leaving 17 bases between them. CDR3 DNA sequence: TGTGCCAGCAGATTTCCGGGGGGGATAGCTAACTATGGCTACACCTTC. Translated: CASRFPGGIANYGYTF.

The rearrangement links TRBV5-6 to TRBJ2-1, with 10 bases identical to TRBD2. The germline CDR1 and CDR2 sequences are SGHDT and YYEEEE. The CDR3 is made up of 13 amino acids. CDR3 in amino acids: CAGAASGRYEQFF. The DNA for the CDR3 is TGTGCAGGGGCGGCTAGCGGGAGATATGAGCAGTTCTTC.

V usage is TRBV4-3 and J usage is TRBJ1-2; D gene ambiguous. The CDR3 contains 15 residues. Per germline, CDR1 LGHNA and CDR2 YSLEER. Trimming pared 4 bases from V and 1 base from J, leaving 13 bases between. Here the CDR3 reads CASSPSATGNYGYTF. The CDR3, as DNA: TGCGCCAGCAGCCCATCGGCGACGGGTAACTATGGCTACACCTTC.

The chain combines TRBV6-4 with TRBJ2-1; 9 nucleotides line up with TRBD2. Trimming removed 0 bases from V and 7 bases from J; junction bases left unmatched: 7. This CDR3 region has 16 residues. Germline V gene lookup returns CDR1 MRHNA and CDR2 SNTAGT. CDR3 protein: CASSDSAGGPGNEQFF. DNA for the CDR3: TGTGCCAGCAGTGACTCCGCGGGAGGGCCCGGGAATGAGCAGTTCTTC.